This T cell receptor beta chain is drawn from a study of identical twins. CDR3 length: 16 amino acids. J lost 3 bases, V lost 2 bases, and 6 bases had no gene match. Germline values: CDR1 SGHDT, CDR2 YYEEEE. Study-level results: Insertions were fewer in abundant cord blood beta clonotypes, whereas memory repertoires showed none of this pattern.

Using its own MiXCR run on the 5' RACE reads, TCRdb lists one record per CDR3 protein. The sample has more than 600,000 distinct CDR3 sequences, 15% to 20% seen once. Comment on this clonotype: Its antigen is as yet unknown.

This same sample was also taken into another study, of T cells expressing NK-cell markers. As reported in that work: Anti-gamma-delta TCR antibody use in several experiments restricted sorting to alpha-beta TCR T cells. In roughly six donors, dominant NKG2C+ clonotypes were about 1.0-8% of CD8+ T cells. The CD3+CD56-NKG2C+ fraction of a few donors was also led by these clonotypes.

The sequenced sample consisted of PBMCs. This sequence joins TRBV5-6 and TRBJ2-2; TRBD1 agrees at 8 bases. The receptor was derived from a woman aged 18-35 years in good health. Here the CDR3 DNA reads TGTGCCAGCAGCTTTGACAGGGGCCCTGACACCGGGGAGCTGTTTTTT. Amino acid sequence: CASSFDRGPDTGELFF.